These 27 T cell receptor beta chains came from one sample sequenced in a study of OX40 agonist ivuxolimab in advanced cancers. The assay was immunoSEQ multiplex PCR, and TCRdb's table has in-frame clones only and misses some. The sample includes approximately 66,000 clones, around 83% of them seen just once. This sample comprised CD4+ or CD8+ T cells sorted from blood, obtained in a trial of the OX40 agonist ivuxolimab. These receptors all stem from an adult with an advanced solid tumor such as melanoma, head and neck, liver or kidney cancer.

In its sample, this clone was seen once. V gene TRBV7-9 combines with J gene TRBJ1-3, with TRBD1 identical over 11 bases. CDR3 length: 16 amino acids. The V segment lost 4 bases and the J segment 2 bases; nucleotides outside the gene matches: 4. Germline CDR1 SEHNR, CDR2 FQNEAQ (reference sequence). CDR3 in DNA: TGTGCCAGCAGCTACACGGGACAGGGGGCTGGAAACACCATATATTTT. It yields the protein CASSYTGQGAGNTIYF.

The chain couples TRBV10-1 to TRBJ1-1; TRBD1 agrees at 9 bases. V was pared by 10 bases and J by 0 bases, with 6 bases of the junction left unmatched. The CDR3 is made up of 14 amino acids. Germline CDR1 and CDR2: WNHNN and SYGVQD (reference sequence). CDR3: CATPDRGMNTEAFF. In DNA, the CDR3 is TGCGCCACCCCCGACAGGGGGATGAACACTGAAGCTTTCTTT.

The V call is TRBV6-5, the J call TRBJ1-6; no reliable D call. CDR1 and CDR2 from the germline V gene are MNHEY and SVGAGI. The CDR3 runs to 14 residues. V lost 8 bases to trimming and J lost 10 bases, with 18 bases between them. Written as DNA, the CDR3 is TGTGCCAGCCCCACTAAAGGGATTAGGTCACCCCTCCACTTT. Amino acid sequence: CASPTKGIRSPLHF.

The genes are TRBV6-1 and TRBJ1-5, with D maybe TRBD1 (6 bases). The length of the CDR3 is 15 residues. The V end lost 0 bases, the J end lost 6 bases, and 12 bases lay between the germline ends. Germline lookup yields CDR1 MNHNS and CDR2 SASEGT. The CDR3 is CASSEAATGFQPQHF. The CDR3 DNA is TGTGCCAGCAGTGAAGCCGCGACAGGTTTTCAGCCCCAGCATTTT.

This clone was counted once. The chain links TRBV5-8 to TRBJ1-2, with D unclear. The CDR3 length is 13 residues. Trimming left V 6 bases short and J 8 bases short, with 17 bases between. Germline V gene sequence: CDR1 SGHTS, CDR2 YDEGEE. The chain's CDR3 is CASTPGIIEGYTF. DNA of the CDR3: TGTGCCAGCACTCCCGGGATTATCGAGGGCTACACCTTC.

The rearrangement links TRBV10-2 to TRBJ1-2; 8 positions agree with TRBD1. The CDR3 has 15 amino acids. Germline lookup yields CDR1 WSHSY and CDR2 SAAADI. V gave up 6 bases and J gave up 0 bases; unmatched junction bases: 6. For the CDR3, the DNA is TGCGCCAGCAGAATTTCAGGGGGCTCTAACTATGGCTACACCTTC. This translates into CASRISGGSNYGYTF.

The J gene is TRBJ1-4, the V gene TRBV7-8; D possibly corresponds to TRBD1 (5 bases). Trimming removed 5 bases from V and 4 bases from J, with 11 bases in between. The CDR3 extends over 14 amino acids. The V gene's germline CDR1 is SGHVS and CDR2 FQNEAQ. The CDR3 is CASSQGAYNEKLFF. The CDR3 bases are TGTGCCAGCAGCCAGGGCGCCTATAATGAAAAACTGTTTTTT. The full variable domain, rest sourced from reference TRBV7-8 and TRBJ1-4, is GAGVSQSPRYKVAKRGQDVALRCDPISGHVSLFWYQQALGQGPEFLTYFQNEAQLDKSGLPSDRFFAERPEGSVSTLKIQRTQQEDSAVYLCASSQGAYNEKLFFGSGTQLSVL.

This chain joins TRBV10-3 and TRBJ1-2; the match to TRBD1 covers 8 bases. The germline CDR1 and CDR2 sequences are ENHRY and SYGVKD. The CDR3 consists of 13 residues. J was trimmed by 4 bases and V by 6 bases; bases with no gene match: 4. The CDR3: CAISGQGLYGYTF. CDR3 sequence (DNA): TGTGCCATCAGCGGACAGGGACTCTATGGCTACACCTTC.

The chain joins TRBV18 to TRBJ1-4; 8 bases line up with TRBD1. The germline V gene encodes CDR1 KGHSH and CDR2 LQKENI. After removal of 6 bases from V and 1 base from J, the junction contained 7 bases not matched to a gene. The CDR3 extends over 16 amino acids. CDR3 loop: CASSRDRSLTNEKLFF. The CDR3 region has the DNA TGTGCCAGCTCTCGGGACAGGAGTTTAACTAATGAAAAACTGTTTTTT. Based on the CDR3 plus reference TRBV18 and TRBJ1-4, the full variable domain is NAGVMQNPRHLVRRRGQEARLRCSPMKGHSHVYWYRQLPEEGLKFMVYLQKENIIDESGMPKERFSAEFPKEGPSILRIQQVVRGDSAAYFCASSRDRSLTNEKLFFGSGTQLSVL.

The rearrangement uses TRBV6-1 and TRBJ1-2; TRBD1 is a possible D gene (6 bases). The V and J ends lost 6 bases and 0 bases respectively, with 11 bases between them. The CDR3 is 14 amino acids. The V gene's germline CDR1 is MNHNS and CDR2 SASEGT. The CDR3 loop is CASRGAGPNYGYTF. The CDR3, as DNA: TGTGCCAGCAGGGGGGCCGGGCCTAACTATGGCTACACCTTC.

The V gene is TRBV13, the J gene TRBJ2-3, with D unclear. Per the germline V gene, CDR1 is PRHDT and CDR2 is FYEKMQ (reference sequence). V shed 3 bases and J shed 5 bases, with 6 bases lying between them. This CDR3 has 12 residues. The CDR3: CASSFSRDTQYF. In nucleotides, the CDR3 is TGTGCCAGCAGCTTTTCAAGAGATACGCAGTATTTT. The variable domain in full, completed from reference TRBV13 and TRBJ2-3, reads AAGVIQSPRHLIKEKRETATLKCYPIPRHDTVYWYQQGPGQDPQFLISFYEKMQSDKGSIPDRFSAQQFSDYHSELNMSSLELGDSALYFCASSFSRDTQYFGPGTRLTVL.

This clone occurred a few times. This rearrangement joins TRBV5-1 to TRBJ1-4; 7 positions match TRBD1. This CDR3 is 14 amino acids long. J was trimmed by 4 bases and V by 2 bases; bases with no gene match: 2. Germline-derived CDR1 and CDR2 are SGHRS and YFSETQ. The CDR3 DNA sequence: TGCGCCAGCAGCTTTCAGGGGGGTAATGAAAAACTGTTTTTT. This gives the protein CASSFQGGNEKLFF.

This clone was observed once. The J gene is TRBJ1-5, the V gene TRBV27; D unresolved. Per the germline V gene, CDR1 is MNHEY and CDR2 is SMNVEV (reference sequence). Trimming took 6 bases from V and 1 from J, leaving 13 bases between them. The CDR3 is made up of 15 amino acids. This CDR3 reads CASSPMAVSNQPQHF. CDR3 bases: TGTGCCAGCAGCCCTATGGCAGTAAGCAATCAGCCCCAGCATTTT.

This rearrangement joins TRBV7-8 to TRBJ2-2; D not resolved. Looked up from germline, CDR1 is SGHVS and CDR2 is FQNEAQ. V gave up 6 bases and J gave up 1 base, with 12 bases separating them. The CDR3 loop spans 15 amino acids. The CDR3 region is CASSLLAQNTGELFF. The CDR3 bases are TGTGCCAGCAGTCTCCTTGCGCAGAACACCGGGGAGCTGTTTTTT. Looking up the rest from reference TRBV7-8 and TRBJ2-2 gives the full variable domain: GAGVSQSPRYKVAKRGQDVALRCDPISGHVSLFWYQQALGQGPEFLTYFQNEAQLDKSGLPSDRFFAERPEGSVSTLKIQRTQQEDSAVYLCASSLLAQNTGELFFGEGSRLTVL.

CDR3 amino acids: CSATRGIEQYF. CDR3 DNA: TGCAGTGCTACAAGGGGGATCGAGCAGTACTTC. The rearrangement uses TRBV20-1 and TRBJ2-7; the D gene is possibly TRBD1 (6 bases). Germline V gene data show CDR1 as DFQATT and CDR2 as SNEGSKA (reference sequence). This CDR3 has 11 amino acids. V lost 4 bases and J 6 bases, leaving 10 bases between the germline ends.

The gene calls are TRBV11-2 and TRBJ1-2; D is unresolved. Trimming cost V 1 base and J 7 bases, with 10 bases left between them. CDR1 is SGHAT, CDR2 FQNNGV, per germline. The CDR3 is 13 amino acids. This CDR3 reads CASSLALGGGYTF. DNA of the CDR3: TGTGCCAGCAGCTTAGCTCTCGGTGGTGGCTACACCTTC. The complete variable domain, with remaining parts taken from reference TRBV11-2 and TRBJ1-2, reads EAGVAQSPRYKIIEKRQSVAFWCNPISGHATLYWYQQILGQGPKLLIQFQNNGVVDDSQLPKDRFSAERLKGVDSTLKIQPAKLEDSAVYLCASSLALGGGYTFGSGTRLTVV.

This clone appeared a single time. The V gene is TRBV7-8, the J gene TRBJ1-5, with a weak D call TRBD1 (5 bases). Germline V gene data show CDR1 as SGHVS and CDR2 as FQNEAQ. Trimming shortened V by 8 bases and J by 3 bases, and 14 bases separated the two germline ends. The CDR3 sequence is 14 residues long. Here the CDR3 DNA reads TGTGCCAGCGGCACGGGACGGCTCAATCAGCCCCAGCATTTT. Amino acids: CASGTGRLNQPQHF. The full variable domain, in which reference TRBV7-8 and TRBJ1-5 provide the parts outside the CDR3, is GAGVSQSPRYKVAKRGQDVALRCDPISGHVSLFWYQQALGQGPEFLTYFQNEAQLDKSGLPSDRFFAERPEGSVSTLKIQRTQQEDSAVYLCASGTGRLNQPQHFGDGTRLSIL.

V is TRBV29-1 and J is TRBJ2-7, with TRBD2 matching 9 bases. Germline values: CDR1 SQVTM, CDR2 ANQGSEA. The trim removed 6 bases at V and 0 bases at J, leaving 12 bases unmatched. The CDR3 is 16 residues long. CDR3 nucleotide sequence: TGCAGCGTCGTCGCTAGCGGGACCGCTAGCTCCTACGAGCAGTACTTC. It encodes CSVVASGTASSYEQYF.

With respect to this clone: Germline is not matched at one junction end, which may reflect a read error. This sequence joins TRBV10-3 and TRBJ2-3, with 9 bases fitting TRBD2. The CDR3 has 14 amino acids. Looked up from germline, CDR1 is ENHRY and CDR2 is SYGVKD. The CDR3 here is CAISAGTSIDTQYF. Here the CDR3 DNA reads TGTGCCATCAGTGCTGGGACTAGCATAGATACGCAGTATTTT.

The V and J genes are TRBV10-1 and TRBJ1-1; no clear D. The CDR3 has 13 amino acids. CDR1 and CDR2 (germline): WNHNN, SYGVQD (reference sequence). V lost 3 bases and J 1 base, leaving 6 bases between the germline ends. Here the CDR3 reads CASSDLRNTEAFF. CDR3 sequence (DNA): TGCGCCAGCAGTGACCTCCGGAACACTGAAGCTTTCTTT.

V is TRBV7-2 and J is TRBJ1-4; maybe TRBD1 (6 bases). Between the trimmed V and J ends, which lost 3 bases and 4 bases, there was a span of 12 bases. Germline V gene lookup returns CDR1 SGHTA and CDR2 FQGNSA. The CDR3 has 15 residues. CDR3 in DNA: TGTGCCAGCAGCTTCGGGGGGGCCCATAATGAAAAACTGTTTTTT. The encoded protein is CASSFGGAHNEKLFF.

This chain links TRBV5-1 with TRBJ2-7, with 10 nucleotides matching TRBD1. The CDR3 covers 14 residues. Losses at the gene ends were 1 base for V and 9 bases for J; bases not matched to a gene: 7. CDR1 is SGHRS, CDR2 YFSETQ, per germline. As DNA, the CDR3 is TGCGCCAGCAGCTTGCGCGACAGGGGGCAAGTGCAGTACTTC. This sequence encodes CASSLRDRGQVQYF.

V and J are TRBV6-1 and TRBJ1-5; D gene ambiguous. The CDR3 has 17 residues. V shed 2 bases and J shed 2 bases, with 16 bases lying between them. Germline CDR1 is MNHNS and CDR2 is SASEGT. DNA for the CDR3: TGTGCCAGCAGTGAATTGGTAGGCTCGTCGCGCAATCAGCCCCAGCATTTT. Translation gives CASSELVGSSRNQPQHF.

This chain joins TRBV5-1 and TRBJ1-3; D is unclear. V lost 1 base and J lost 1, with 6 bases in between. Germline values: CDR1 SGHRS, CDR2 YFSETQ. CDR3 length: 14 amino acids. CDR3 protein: CASSLSGSGNTIYF. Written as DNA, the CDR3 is TGCGCCAGCAGCTTGTCGGGATCTGGAAACACCATATATTTT.

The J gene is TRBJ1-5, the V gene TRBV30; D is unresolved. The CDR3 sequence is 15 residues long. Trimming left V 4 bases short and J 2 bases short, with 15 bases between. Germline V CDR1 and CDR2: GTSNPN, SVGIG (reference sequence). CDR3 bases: TGTGCCTGGACCCGTCAAGGGTTGGGCAATCAGCCCCAGCATTTT. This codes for CAWTRQGLGNQPQHF.

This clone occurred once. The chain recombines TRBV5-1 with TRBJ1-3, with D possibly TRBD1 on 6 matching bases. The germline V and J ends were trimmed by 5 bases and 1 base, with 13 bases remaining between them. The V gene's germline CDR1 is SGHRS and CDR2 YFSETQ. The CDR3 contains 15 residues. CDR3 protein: CASSLAQGSGNTIYF. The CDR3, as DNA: TGCGCCAGCAGTCTCGCACAGGGATCTGGAAACACCATATATTTT.

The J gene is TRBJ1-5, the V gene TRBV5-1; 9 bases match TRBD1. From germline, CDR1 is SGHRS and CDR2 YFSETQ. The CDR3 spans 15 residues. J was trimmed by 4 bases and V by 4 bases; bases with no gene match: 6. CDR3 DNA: TGCGCCAGCAGCCCGGACAGGGGCTCTAATCAGCCCCAGCATTTT. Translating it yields CASSPDRGSNQPQHF.